The T cell receptor (beta chain) described here comes from a study of T cells after yellow fever vaccination. Production of TCR cDNA was by 5'RACE template switching, which also added a universal primer site and UMIs. TCRdb used MiXCR to reprocess the 5' RACE reads, holding one entry per CDR3 protein. The data contain 250,000 to 400,000 distinct CDR3 sequences, over 4% of them singletons. Germline-derived CDR1 and CDR2 are SGHRS and YFSETQ. The CDR3 is 14 residues long. V dropped 5 bases and J dropped 2 bases, with 12 bases sitting between them. The material was PBMCs, obtained 5 days after the yellow fever booster vaccination. The chain employs TRBV5-1 and TRBJ2-3, with D tentatively TRBD1 (6 bases). This sequence originates from a man younger than 30 who received the YFV17D yellow fever vaccine. This CDR3 is CASRQGGDTDTQYF. DNA for the CDR3: TGCGCCAGCAGACAGGGTGGGGACACAGATACGCAGTATTTT.